One and the same sample provided the 17 T cell receptor beta chains below, sequenced in a study of cytomegalovirus exposure and HLA in healthy donors. PCR was performed using 60 Vbeta and 13 Jbeta primers. Using immunoSEQ multiplex PCR, the repertoire was profiled, and TCRdb retains in-frame clones only, with some absent. Of under 250,000 clones in the sample, more than 70% were seen once. Sequenced sample: PBMCs. The receptors originated from a human donor in good health.

The CDR3: CASSVHLQEQYF. The CDR3, as DNA: TGTGCCAGCAGCGTACACCTCCAAGAGCAGTACTTC. The chain links TRBV7-8 to TRBJ2-7; D call uncertain. Germline V gene data show CDR1 as SGHVS and CDR2 as FQNEAQ. Trimming removed 5 bases at V and 7 bases at J, with 12 bases between. The CDR3 has 12 amino acids.

The rearrangement joins TRBV5-1 to TRBJ2-7; D might be TRBD1 (6 bases). CDR1 SGHRS and CDR2 YFSETQ come from the germline V gene. CDR3 length: 16 amino acids. Trimming stripped 4 bases from V and 4 bases from J, with 21 bases between. The CDR3 DNA reads as TGCGCCAGCAGCCTGCTTGTTGGCAGGGGACCTTACGAGCAGTACTTC. Residues: CASSLLVGRGPYEQYF.

This chain connects TRBV7-8 to TRBJ2-2, with TRBD2 as a possible D gene (6 bases). V dropped 2 bases and J dropped 7 bases, with 14 bases sitting between them. Germline V lookup: CDR1 SGHVS, CDR2 FQNEAQ. This CDR3 spans 15 amino acids. The DNA for the CDR3 is TGTGCCAGCAGCTTACTCCGTACGCGGGACGGGGAGCTGTTTTTT. Its protein is CASSLLRTRDGELFF.

The CDR3 is CASSKSADNQAFF. CDR3 coding DNA: TGTGCCAGCAGCAAATCGGCGGACAACCAAGCTTTCTTT. The rearrangement links TRBV5-4 to TRBJ1-1; D is perhaps TRBD1 (5 bases). V dropped 4 bases and J dropped 9 bases, with 16 bases sitting between them. CDR3 size: 13 residues. The germline V gene encodes CDR1 SGHNT and CDR2 YYREEE (reference sequence).

This chain uses TRBV6-5 with TRBJ1-1, with D perhaps matching TRBD1 (6 bases). Per germline, CDR1 MNHEY and CDR2 SVGAGI. The CDR3 loop spans 15 amino acids. The V end lost 1 base, the J end lost 1 base, and 10 bases lay between the germline ends. The DNA of the CDR3 is TGTGCCAGCAGTTACTTGGGACACAGGAACACTGAAGCTTTCTTT. Protein sequence: CASSYLGHRNTEAFF.

This rearrangement joins TRBV4-1 to TRBJ2-5; possible D gene TRBD2, 6 bases. Between the trimmed V and J ends, which lost 3 bases and 4 bases, there was a span of 12 bases. This CDR3 has 14 residues. Germline CDR1 and CDR2: MGHRA and YSYEKL. CDR3 sequence (DNA): TGCGCCAGCAGCCACAGCGGGCGCAGAGAGACCCAGTACTTC. Its protein product is CASSHSGRRETQYF.

The chain recombines TRBV13 with TRBJ1-3, with unresolved D. Germline CDR1 is PRHDT and CDR2 is FYEKMQ (reference sequence). The V end lost 3 bases, the J end lost 1 base, and 10 bases lay between the germline ends. CDR3 size: 15 residues. The CDR3 DNA is TGTGCCAGCAGCTTGGCCCGCGGGTCTGGAAACACCATATATTTT. This codes for CASSLARGSGNTIYF.

The J gene is TRBJ2-1, the V gene TRBV18, with 7 nucleotides matching TRBD1. Germline assignment: CDR1 KGHSH and CDR2 LQKENI. Unmatched junction bases numbered 14, after V lost 2 bases and J lost 1 base. CDR3 length equals 19 residues. The CDR3 sequence is CASSPGFSTGAKSYNEQFF. The CDR3, as DNA: TGTGCCAGCTCACCAGGGTTTTCAACAGGGGCCAAATCCTACAATGAGCAGTTCTTC.

V is TRBV14 and J is TRBJ1-1; maybe TRBD1 (6 bases). This CDR3 spans 15 amino acids. With 5 bases removed from V and 0 bases from J, the gap between germline ends came to 13 bases. Germline CDR1 SGHDN, CDR2 FVKESK. The CDR3 region is CASSWLGGVNTEAFF. The CDR3 DNA follows: TGTGCCAGCAGCTGGCTAGGGGGAGTGAACACTGAAGCTTTCTTT.

V and J are TRBV7-9 and TRBJ1-4, with 11 bases identical to TRBD1. This CDR3 comprises 16 residues. The J segment lost 3 bases and the V segment lost 5 bases, leaving 5 bases of the junction unmatched. The germline gives CDR1 SEHNR, CDR2 FQNEAQ (reference sequence). The CDR3 bases are TGTGCCAGCAGCCCGGGACAGGGGGTAGCTAATGAAAAACTGTTTTTT. It yields the protein CASSPGQGVANEKLFF.

The genes are TRBV7-6 and TRBJ2-5; tentatively, D is TRBD2 (5 bases). Trimming pared 3 bases from V and 5 bases from J, leaving 10 bases between. The V gene's germline CDR1 is SGHVS and CDR2 FNYEAQ. This CDR3 region has 13 residues. The CDR3 DNA follows: TGTGCCAGCAGCTTTGCCGGGAAGGAGACCCAGTACTTC. Amino acid sequence: CASSFAGKETQYF.

The gene calls are TRBV7-6 and TRBJ2-1; D call uncertain. V was pared by 0 bases and J by 1 base, with 7 bases between. The germline V gene encodes CDR1 SGHVS and CDR2 FNYEAQ. CDR3 length equals 15 residues. CDR3 DNA sequence: TGTGCCAGCAGCTTAGCGCGACAATCCTACAATGAGCAGTTCTTC. Protein product: CASSLARQSYNEQFF. Based on the CDR3 plus reference TRBV7-6 and TRBJ2-1, the full variable domain is GAGVSQSPRYKVTKRGQDVALRCDPISGHVSLYWYRQALGQGPEFLTYFNYEAQQDKSGLPNDRFSAERPEGSISTLTIQRTEQRDSAMYRCASSLARQSYNEQFFGPGTRLTVL.

The chain employs TRBV10-3 and TRBJ2-7, with D unclear. With 6 bases removed from V and 0 bases from J, the gap between germline ends came to 6 bases. Germline values: CDR1 ENHRY, CDR2 SYGVKD. The CDR3 is 12 residues long. The CDR3 sequence is CAIRAVSYEQYF. In DNA form, the CDR3 reads TGTGCCATCAGGGCAGTCTCCTACGAGCAGTACTTC.

CDR3 in amino acids: CASSLGPGNDEKLFF. In DNA, the CDR3 is TGCGCCAGCAGCTTGGGCCCAGGGAATGATGAAAAACTGTTTTTT. The chain is built from TRBV5-1 and TRBJ1-4; a possible D gene is TRBD1 (5 bases). V lost 0 bases to trimming and J lost 6 bases, with 12 bases between them. Germline V gene data show CDR1 as SGHRS and CDR2 as YFSETQ. CDR3 size: 15 residues. The full variable domain, its missing parts supplied by reference TRBV5-1 and TRBJ1-4, is KAGVTQTPRYLIKTRGQQVTLSCSPISGHRSVSWYQQTPGQGLQFLFEYFSETQRNKGNFPGRFSGRQFSNSRSEMNVSTLELGDSALYLCASSLGPGNDEKLFFGSGTQLSVL.

V is TRBV28 and J is TRBJ2-1; tentative D call: TRBD1 (6 bases). The V and J ends lost 11 bases and 0 bases respectively, with 17 bases between them. The CDR3 loop spans 15 amino acids. Germline CDR1 MDHEN, CDR2 SYDVKM. CDR3: CADGQNEHSYNEQFF. The CDR3 DNA reads TGTGCCGACGGACAGAACGAACACTCCTACAATGAGCAGTTCTTC.

The count of this clone is one. The chain uses TRBV28 and TRBJ1-2; D is possibly TRBD1 (6 bases). Per the germline V gene, CDR1 is MDHEN and CDR2 is SYDVKM. The CDR3 is 15 residues long. Trimming shortened V by 7 bases and J by 4 bases, and 19 bases separated the two germline ends. CDR3 nucleotides: TGTGCCAGCATCGACAACGGGGGGGGGCCCTATGGCTACACCTTC. Amino acids: CASIDNGGGPYGYTF.

This clone was seen just once. The V call is TRBV5-6, the J call TRBJ2-5; D gene unclear. The CDR3 loop spans 15 amino acids. Per the germline V gene, CDR1 is SGHDT and CDR2 is YYEEEE. V gave up 3 bases and J gave up 0 bases, with 12 bases separating them. CDR3 nucleotides: TGTGCCAGCAGCTACCGGGTCCATTACCAAGAGACCCAGTACTTC. This codes for CASSYRVHYQETQYF.